These 7 T cell receptor beta chains originate from one sample sequenced in a study of blood T cell repertoires in COVID-19. Libraries were prepared by immunoSEQ multiplex PCR; TCRdb keeps only in-frame clonotypes and omits some of them. The table has 200,000 or so clones, over 75% seen once. The sample was peripheral blood. Receptors were obtained from a middle-aged man with active or convalescent COVID-19.

The V call is TRBV5-4, the J call TRBJ1-3; TRBD1 matches 8 bases. V lost 3 bases to trimming and J lost 2 bases; unmatched junction nucleotides: 16. The germline V gene has CDR1 SGHNT and CDR2 YYREEE (reference sequence). CDR3 length equals 19 residues. CDR3 residues: CASSSRPLVGTGAGNTIYF. DNA of the CDR3: TGTGCCAGCAGCTCCCGTCCCTTAGTAGGGACAGGAGCTGGAAACACCATATATTTT.

The sample holds one count of this clone. This rearrangement joins TRBV6-1 to TRBJ2-7, with TRBD1 identical over 9 bases. V gave up 3 bases and J gave up 5 bases; unmatched junction bases: 5. Germline-derived CDR1 and CDR2 are MNHNS and SASEGT. The CDR3 covers 14 residues. The CDR3 loop reads CASSEPGTGHEQYF. In DNA form, the CDR3 reads TGTGCCAGCAGTGAGCCCGGGACAGGGCACGAGCAGTACTTC.

This clone occurred once. The chain combines TRBV12-3 or TRBV12-4 with TRBJ2-5; possibly TRBD2 for D (5 bases). The CDR3 has 12 residues. Trimming took off 3 bases at V and 5 bases at J, with 7 bases between the two ends. CDR3 amino acids: CASSFTGETQYF. The CDR3 DNA reads TGTGCCAGCAGTTTTACGGGGGAGACCCAGTACTTC.

Here the CDR3 DNA reads TGCGCCAGCAGCTCCTGGACAGGGGGCACCGGGGAGCTGTTTTTT. Amino acids: CASSSWTGGTGELFF. J is TRBJ2-2 and V is TRBV5-1; the match to TRBD1 covers 10 bases. Germline values: CDR1 SGHRS, CDR2 YFSETQ. This CDR3 is 15 amino acids long. V was clipped by 3 bases and J by 4 bases; unmatched bases: 3.

The chain couples TRBV27 to TRBJ1-1, with D hard to call. The CDR3 is 13 amino acids. Germline CDR1 MNHEY, CDR2 SMNVEV (reference sequence). Trimming removed 9 bases from V and 2 bases from J, with 13 bases in between. DNA of the CDR3: TGTGCCAGTGGGAGAATTAGAAACACTGAAGCTTTCTTT. It specifies CASGRIRNTEAFF.

On this clone itself: Other DNA sequences from this sample encode an identical CDR3 as well. This rearrangement joins TRBV18 to TRBJ1-2; 10 bases are a match to TRBD1. With 3 bases clipped from V and 4 bases from J, the junction kept 2 bases outside the gene matches. This CDR3 is 14 amino acids long. CDR1 is KGHSH, CDR2 LQKENI, per germline. CDR3 region: CASSPRDRGYGYTF. The CDR3 DNA follows: TGTGCCAGCTCACCGAGGGACAGGGGCTATGGCTACACCTTC.

This clone appeared once. The chain recombines TRBV5-5 with TRBJ1-3, with 7 positions matching TRBD1. Germline-derived CDR1 and CDR2 are SGHKS and YYEKEE (reference sequence). The CDR3 sequence is 17 residues long. V shed 4 bases and J 0 bases; nucleotides not matched to a gene: 10. The DNA of the CDR3 is TGTGCCAGCAGCCGGGACAGCACAGGATCCTCTGGAAACACCATATATTTT. Protein: CASSRDSTGSSGNTIYF.